This is a list of T cell receptor beta chains from one sample in a study of cytomegalovirus exposure and HLA in healthy donors. The repertoire was sequenced with immunoSEQ multiplex PCR; TCRdb's copy has only in-frame clones and lacks some. The sample includes more than 80,000 clones, 81% of them seen just once. The sequenced sample consisted of PBMCs. The source of these receptors is a girl aged 2 to 9 in good health and CMV-seropositive. The CDR3 runs from the conserved cysteine through the conserved F or W. The order of the fields is clone size, V gene, J gene, D gene, CDR3 DNA, CDR3 protein. A D gene is named only where the DNA matches it firmly. Clone size is not always given. Where it is, it says once, few, many or a class for expanded clones.

>NA|TRBV4-3|TRBJ1-2|NA
TGCGCCAGCAGCCCCTCTGGACAGCGTGATAACTATGGCTACACCTTC
CASSPSGQRDNYGYTF
>NA|TRBV27|TRBJ2-3|NA
TGTGCCAGCAGCGTCGGGACAGATACGCAGTATTTT
CASSVGTDTQYF
>NA|TRBV10-1|TRBJ2-7|TRBD2
TGCGCCAGCAGTGAAGGGACTAGATACGAGCAGTACTTC
CASSEGTRYEQYF
>NA|TRBV5-1|TRBJ2-1|TRBD2
TGCGCCAGAGAAGGGCGACTAGCGGGACGCTCCTACAATGAGCAGTTCTTC
CAREGRLAGRSYNEQFF
>NA|TRBV6-1|TRBJ2-7|TRBD1
TGTGCCAGCAGGGCTGGACAGGGGGCTTCATACGAGCAGTACTTC
CASRAGQGASYEQYF
>NA|TRBV4-2|TRBJ2-1|TRBD2
TGTGCCAGCAGCCAAGATTCTAGCGGGGGGTGGCAGTTCTTC
CASSQDSSGGWQFF
>few|TRBV28|TRBJ1-2|TRBD1
TGTGCCAGCAGCAACCCGGACAGGCCCTATGGCTACACCTTC
CASSNPDRPYGYTF
>NA|TRBV11-2|TRBJ1-2|NA
TGTGCCAGCAGCTTAGTTCGTGGCCAGGCCCGTGACTATGGCTACACCTTC
CASSLVRGQARDYGYTF
>NA|TRBV7-6|TRBJ1-5|TRBD1
TGTGCCAGCAGCTATACAGGGGTTGGTCAGCCCCAGCATTTT
CASSYTGVGQPQHF
>NA|TRBV2|TRBJ2-1|TRBD1
TGTGCCAGGAAACCGGGACAGCGCTCCTACAATGAGCAGTTCTTC
CARKPGQRSYNEQFF
>NA|TRBV27|TRBJ2-4|NA
TGTGCCAGCAGCGAAATACCTCCCGGGGCCAAAAACATTCAGTACTTC
CASSEIPPGAKNIQYF
>NA|TRBV27|TRBJ1-3|TRBD1
TGTGCCAGCAGTCCAAAGACAGGGGGAAACACCATATATTTT
CASSPKTGGNTIYF
>NA|TRBV6-5|TRBJ2-7|TRBD2
TGTGCCAGCACGGAGGCTCGGGAGGGCGCGGGCGAGCAGTACTTC
CASTEAREGAGEQYF
>NA|TRBV5-1|TRBJ1-5|NA
TGCGCCAGCAGCGCGCAGGGGAATCAGCCCCAGCATTTT
CASSAQGNQPQHF
>few|TRBV9|TRBJ1-5|TRBD1
TGTGCCAGCAGCGTAGGGGACAGGCAACAGCCCCAGCATTTT
CASSVGDRQQPQHF
>NA|TRBV2|TRBJ1-1|TRBD1
TGTGCCAGCAGTGAACGGACAGGGCAGGCTGAAGCTTTCTTT
CASSERTGQAEAFF